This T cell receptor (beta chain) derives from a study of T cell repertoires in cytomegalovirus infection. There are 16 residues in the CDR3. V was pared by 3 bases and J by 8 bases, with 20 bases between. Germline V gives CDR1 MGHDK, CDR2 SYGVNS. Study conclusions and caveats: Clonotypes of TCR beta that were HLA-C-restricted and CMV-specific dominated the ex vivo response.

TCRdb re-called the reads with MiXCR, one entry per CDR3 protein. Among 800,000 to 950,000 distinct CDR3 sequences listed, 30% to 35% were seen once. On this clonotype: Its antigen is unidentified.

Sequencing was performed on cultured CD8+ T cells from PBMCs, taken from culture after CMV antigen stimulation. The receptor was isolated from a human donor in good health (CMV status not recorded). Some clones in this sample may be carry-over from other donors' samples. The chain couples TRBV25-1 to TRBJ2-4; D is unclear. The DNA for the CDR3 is TGTGCCAGCAGTGATATACTTGGGCATTTAATGGACATTCAGTACTTC. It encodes CASSDILGHLMDIQYF.